This TCR beta chain was sequenced for a study of T cells in Graves' hyperthyroidism and ophthalmopathy. This clonotype was detected many times. What was amplified from RNA transcripts were TCR beta CDR3 regions. The HTBI primer set was used in a first-round RT-PCR of the TCR CDR3. TCRdb reprocessed the multiplex PCR reads with MiXCR, giving one entry per CDR3 protein. The profile covers approximately 620,000 distinct CDR3 sequences, with 14% appearing a single time and approximately 5.7% taken by the ten largest. The CDR3 loop spans 16 amino acids. Unmatched junction bases numbered 5, after V lost 6 bases and J lost 0 bases. Germline CDR1 KGHDR, CDR2 SFDVKD.

The source of this sequence is a woman aged 25 to 39 with Graves' hyperthyroidism that later progressed to Graves' ophthalmopathy. V gene TRBV24-1 combines with J gene TRBJ2-1, with 9 positions matching TRBD2. The material sequenced was blood. The CDR3 loop reads CATSNLAGSSYNEQFF. The CDR3 region has the DNA TGTGCCACCAGTAACCTAGCGGGGAGCTCCTACAATGAGCAGTTCTTC.